Listed below are T cell receptor beta chains from one sample, sequenced in a study of vaccination effects on CD4 cells after COVID-19. Their antigens are not known. TCRdb keeps only in-frame clones here, not all; method: immunoSEQ multiplex PCR. The sample consists of tens of thousands of clones, around 80% of them appearing once. Sequencing was performed on CD4+ T cells from PBMCs cultured with HCoV-NL63 spike peptides, taken after COVID-19 vaccination. The receptors derive from a human donor who received a COVID-19 vaccine. Some clones in this sample may be carry-over from other donors' samples. CDR3s include the opening cysteine and the closing phenylalanine or tryptophan. A D gene is named only where the DNA matches it firmly. Some rows mark clone size as missing; the rest say once, few, many or name a class of expanded clone.

clone_size: few
j_call: TRBJ2-2
d_call: NA
v_call: TRBV2
cdr3_aa: CASKWGGLELFF
cdr3_nt: TGTGCCAGCAAATGGGGTGGGTTGGAGCTGTTTTTT

clone_size: NA
j_call: TRBJ2-6
d_call: NA
v_call: TRBV28
cdr3_aa: CASSLRGTGANVLTF
cdr3_nt: TGTGCCAGCAGTTTAAGAGGGACCGGGGCCAACGTCCTGACTTTC

clone_size: NA
j_call: TRBJ2-2
d_call: NA
v_call: TRBV30
cdr3_aa: CAWSDVWSGELFF
cdr3_nt: TGTGCCTGGAGTGACGTTTGGTCCGGGGAGCTGTTTTTT

clone_size: NA
j_call: TRBJ1-2
d_call: NA
v_call: TRBV7-9
cdr3_aa: CASSLGADYGYTF
cdr3_nt: TGTGCCAGCAGCTTAGGGGCGGACTATGGCTACACCTTC

clone_size: NA
j_call: TRBJ1-2
d_call: TRBD1
v_call: TRBV5-1
cdr3_aa: CASRPSGLGQLIYGYTF
cdr3_nt: TGCGCCAGCCGCCCTAGCGGCCTGGGACAGCTGATCTATGGCTACACCTTC

clone_size: once
j_call: TRBJ1-5
d_call: NA
v_call: TRBV6-2/TRBV6-3
cdr3_aa: CASSYSPDSGGQPQHF
cdr3_nt: TGTGCCAGCAGTTACTCCCCTGACAGTGGGGGTCAGCCCCAGCATTTT

clone_size: NA
j_call: TRBJ1-6
d_call: NA
v_call: TRBV5-5
cdr3_aa: CASSLAIGAGNSPLHF
cdr3_nt: TGTGCCAGCAGCTTGGCGATTGGGGCGGGGAATTCACCCCTCCACTTT

clone_size: NA
j_call: TRBJ2-2
d_call: NA
v_call: TRBV7-2
cdr3_aa: CASSSTYPPGELFF
cdr3_nt: TGTGCCAGCAGCTCAACGTACCCCCCCGGGGAGCTGTTTTTT

clone_size: NA
j_call: TRBJ2-2
d_call: TRBD1
v_call: TRBV7-2
cdr3_aa: CASSLFETGNGGELFF
cdr3_nt: TGTGCCAGCAGCTTATTCGAGACAGGGAATGGCGGGGAGCTGTTTTTT

clone_size: NA
j_call: TRBJ2-3
d_call: TRBD2
v_call: TRBV10-1
cdr3_aa: CASSESLVGGTDTQYF
cdr3_nt: TGCGCCAGCAGTGAGTCGTTGGTGGGGGGGACAGATACGCAGTATTTT

clone_size: NA
j_call: TRBJ2-5
d_call: NA
v_call: TRBV19
cdr3_aa: CASSTTGLGETQYF
cdr3_nt: TGTGCCAGTAGTACGACAGGTCTTGGGGAGACCCAGTACTTC

clone_size: NA
j_call: TRBJ1-3
d_call: TRBD1
v_call: TRBV28
cdr3_aa: CASSSGQRVSGNTIYF
cdr3_nt: TGTGCCAGCAGTTCGGGACAGAGGGTCTCTGGAAACACCATATATTTT

clone_size: NA
j_call: TRBJ1-4
d_call: NA
v_call: TRBV19
cdr3_aa: CASNTGGSWEKLFF
cdr3_nt: TGTGCCAGTAATACTGGAGGGAGTTGGGAAAAACTGTTTTTT

clone_size: NA
j_call: TRBJ1-2
d_call: NA
v_call: TRBV21-1
cdr3_aa: CASSKAGQAHYGYTF
cdr3_nt: TGTGCCAGCAGCAAAGCTGGACAGGCACACTATGGCTACACCTTC

clone_size: few
j_call: TRBJ1-2
d_call: NA
v_call: TRBV29-1
cdr3_aa: CSVLHTEPNYGYTF
cdr3_nt: TGCAGCGTTCTACACACCGAACCTAACTATGGCTACACCTTC

clone_size: NA
j_call: TRBJ1-1
d_call: NA
v_call: TRBV19
cdr3_aa: CATEKRYQWDTEAFF
cdr3_nt: TGTGCCACCGAAAAAAGGTACCAATGGGACACTGAAGCTTTCTTT

clone_size: NA
j_call: TRBJ1-1
d_call: TRBD1
v_call: TRBV4-1
cdr3_aa: CASSGFQGAIGTEAFF
cdr3_nt: TGCGCCAGCAGCGGGTTCCAGGGGGCAATAGGGACTGAAGCTTTCTTT

clone_size: NA
j_call: TRBJ2-5
d_call: NA
v_call: TRBV10-2
cdr3_aa: CASSVGTGRETQYF
cdr3_nt: TGCGCCAGCAGTGTGGGCACAGGGCGAGAGACCCAGTACTTC

clone_size: few
j_call: TRBJ1-5
d_call: TRBD1
v_call: TRBV24-1
cdr3_aa: CATSGTGGQHQPQHF
cdr3_nt: TGTGCCACCAGTGGAACAGGGGGACAACATCAGCCCCAGCATTTT

clone_size: NA
j_call: TRBJ2-1
d_call: TRBD1
v_call: TRBV5-1
cdr3_aa: CASNGQGYNEQFF
cdr3_nt: TGCGCCAGCAATGGACAGGGTTACAATGAGCAGTTCTTC

clone_size: NA
j_call: TRBJ1-2
d_call: TRBD1
v_call: TRBV27
cdr3_aa: CASRRTGGSPGYTF
cdr3_nt: TGTGCCAGCAGGCGGACAGGGGGGAGTCCAGGCTACACCTTC

clone_size: NA
j_call: TRBJ2-1
d_call: TRBD1
v_call: TRBV5-1
cdr3_aa: CASSRDRDYNEQFF
cdr3_nt: TGCGCCAGCAGTCGGGACAGGGACTACAATGAGCAGTTCTTC

clone_size: few
j_call: TRBJ2-5
d_call: TRBD1
v_call: TRBV5-6
cdr3_aa: CASSLGGTGGKETQYF
cdr3_nt: TGTGCCAGCAGCTTGGGAGGGACAGGGGGCAAGGAGACCCAGTACTTC

clone_size: NA
j_call: TRBJ2-3
d_call: TRBD2
v_call: TRBV4-1
cdr3_aa: CASSQEAGDTQYF
cdr3_nt: TGCGCCAGCAGCCAAGAAGCGGGGGATACGCAGTATTTT

clone_size: NA
j_call: TRBJ1-5
d_call: TRBD1
v_call: TRBV19
cdr3_aa: CASSIRTGGGQPQHF
cdr3_nt: TGTGCCAGTAGTATCCGGACAGGGGGAGGTCAGCCCCAGCATTTT

clone_size: NA
j_call: TRBJ1-4
d_call: NA
v_call: TRBV30
cdr3_aa: CAWTGALSNEKLFF
cdr3_nt: TGTGCCTGGACAGGGGCATTGTCTAATGAAAAACTGTTTTTT

clone_size: NA
j_call: TRBJ1-6
d_call: NA
v_call: TRBV30
cdr3_aa: CAWSTGPPGLHF
cdr3_nt: TGTGCCTGGAGTACGGGACCGCCGGGCCTCCACTTT

clone_size: NA
j_call: TRBJ1-1
d_call: NA
v_call: TRBV2
cdr3_aa: CASSLLADTEAFF
cdr3_nt: TGTGCCAGCTCTCTTCTGGCGGACACTGAAGCTTTCTTT